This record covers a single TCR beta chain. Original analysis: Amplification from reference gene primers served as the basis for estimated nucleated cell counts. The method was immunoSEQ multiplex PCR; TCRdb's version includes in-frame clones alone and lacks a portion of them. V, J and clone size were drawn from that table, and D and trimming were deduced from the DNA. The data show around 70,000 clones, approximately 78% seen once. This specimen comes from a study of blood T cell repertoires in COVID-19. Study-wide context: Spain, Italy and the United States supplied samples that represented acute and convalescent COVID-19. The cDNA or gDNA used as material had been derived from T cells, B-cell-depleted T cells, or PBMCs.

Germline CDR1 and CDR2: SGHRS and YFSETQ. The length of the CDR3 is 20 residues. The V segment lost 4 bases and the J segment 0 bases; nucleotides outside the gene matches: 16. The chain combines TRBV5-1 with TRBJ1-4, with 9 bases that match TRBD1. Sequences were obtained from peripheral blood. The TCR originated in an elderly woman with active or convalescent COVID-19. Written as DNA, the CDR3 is TGCGCCAGCAGCCGCGACGGGACAGGGTGGGGTAGGGCAACTAATGAAAAACTGTTTTTT. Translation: CASSRDGTGWGRATNEKLFF.